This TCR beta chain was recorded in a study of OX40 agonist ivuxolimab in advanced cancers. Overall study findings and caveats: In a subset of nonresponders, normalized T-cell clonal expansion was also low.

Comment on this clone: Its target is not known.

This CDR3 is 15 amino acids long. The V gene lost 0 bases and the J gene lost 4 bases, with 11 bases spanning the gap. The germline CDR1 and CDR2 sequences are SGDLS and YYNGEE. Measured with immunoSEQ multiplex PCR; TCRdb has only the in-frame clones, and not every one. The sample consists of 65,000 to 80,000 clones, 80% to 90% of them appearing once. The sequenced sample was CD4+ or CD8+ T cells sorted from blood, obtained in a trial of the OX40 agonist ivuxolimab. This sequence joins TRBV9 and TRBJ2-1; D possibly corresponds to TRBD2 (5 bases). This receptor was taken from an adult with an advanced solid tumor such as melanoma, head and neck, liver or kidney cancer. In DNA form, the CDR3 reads TGTGCCAGCAGCGTAGGGACTCCTTCATACAATGAGCAGTTCTTC. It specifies CASSVGTPSYNEQFF.